The T cell receptor (beta chain) under discussion was sequenced for a study of Ad26.COV2.S vaccination and SARS-CoV-2 variants. Study-wide results and limits: It was found that vaccine and placebo recipients had similar non-spike TCR breadth. Total responses of T cells may have been underestimated by the analyses of TCR breadth and depth. Ad26.COV2.S recipients had broader spike-specific TCRs (P = 0.0014).

Using immunoSEQ multiplex PCR, the repertoire was profiled, and TCRdb retains in-frame clones only, with some absent. The sample holds some 410,000 clones, approximately 90% seen once. Of note for this clone: What it binds is not known.

Trimming removed 3 bases at V and 7 bases at J, with 12 bases between. This CDR3 is built from 13 residues. The germline gives CDR1 LNHDA, CDR2 SQIVND (reference sequence). The sample's treatment: about 20 received Ad26.COV2.S at low or high dose, single or two shots; several received placebo; per-sample allocation not given. Day 63 after the first vaccine or placebo injection was the time point for sampling. This receptor was identified in a person between 18 and 59 years old who received the Ad26.COV2.S COVID-19 vaccine or a placebo. Here the sequenced sample was peripheral blood, taken in a trial of Ad26.COV2.S vaccine versus placebo. V is TRBV19 and J is TRBJ1-1; D remains unclear. DNA for the CDR3: TGTGCCAGTAGTATGGTGTTTGTCAGTGAAGCTTTCTTT. This encodes CASSMVFVSEAFF.